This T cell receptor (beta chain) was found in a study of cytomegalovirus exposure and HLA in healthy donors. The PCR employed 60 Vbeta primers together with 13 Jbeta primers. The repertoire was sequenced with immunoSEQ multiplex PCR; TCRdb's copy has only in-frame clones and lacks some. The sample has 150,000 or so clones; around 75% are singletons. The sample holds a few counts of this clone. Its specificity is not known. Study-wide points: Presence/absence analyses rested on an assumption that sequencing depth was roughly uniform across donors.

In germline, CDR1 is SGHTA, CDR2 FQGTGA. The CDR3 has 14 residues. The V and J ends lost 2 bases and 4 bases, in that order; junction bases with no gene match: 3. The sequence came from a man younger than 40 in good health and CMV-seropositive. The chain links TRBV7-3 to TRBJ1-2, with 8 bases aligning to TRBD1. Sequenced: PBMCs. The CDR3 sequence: CASSLDRGGYGYTF. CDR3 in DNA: TGTGCCAGCAGCTTAGACAGGGGTGGCTATGGCTACACCTTC.